This T cell receptor (beta chain) was recorded in a study of shared clonotypes between healthy human individuals (dated by TCRdb to the early 2020s). In the study overall: The cohort comprised a couple of women and a few men aged 18 to 49 years. For each donor, CD4 naive and CD4 memory were each given three plates, CD8 naive was given two plates, and CD8 memory was given one plate. Blood TCR repertoires of about 5 healthy adults were deeply sequenced to estimate repertoire size and the extent of clonotype sharing between individuals. Different laboratories and diverse techniques were used to prepare libraries and sequence TCR repertoires, to increase sequencing depth and limit assay-specific biases. Between about 0.94 and 10 billion PBMCs per donor were obtained by leukapheresis. What the study reported, not specific to this receptor: Sampling was limited to blood, and TCR repertoires in tissue likely differ from TCR repertoires in blood. Pairwise subsampling led to the expectation that sequencing depth would affect the degree of clonotype sharing among donors. The small number of donors limited the genetic and exposure-history diversity represented. Naive subsets generally had larger estimated clonotype richness than memory subsets did. Compared with non-shared clonotypes, clonotypes shared by all four sorted-subset donors had higher generation probabilities. Rarefaction of sorted-subset datasets indicated incomplete sequencing despite the large sequencing depth. Approximately 4.8% of naive CD4, 3% to 3.5% of naive CD8, roughly 2.5% of memory CD4, and 0.4% of memory CD8 clonotypes were shared across several donors.

In the case of this clone: This receptor's antigen is unknown. No much larger clonotype is one base removed from it; base qualities were not supplied.

CD8 naive samples were CD45RO-negative cells positively selected for CCR7, giving a CD45RA+CCR7+ population that excluded TemRA cells. Healthy HIV-negative adults with no recently reported acute infections or vaccinations were included as donors. Every donor was a Caucasian adult living in Nashville, Tennessee, USA. Blood was collected by leukapheresis, and PBMCs were isolated by Ficoll-Histopaque density gradient centrifugation and then cryopreserved in liquid nitrogen vapor phase. Analytical flow cytometry was used to check the purity and quantity of every magnetically sorted T cell population. From each sorted fraction, genomic DNA was isolated and quantified by UV absorbance on a Nanodrop 2000c. Including cysteine and phenylalanine, the CDR3 has 15 amino acids. Only CDR3 DNA is held: 45 bases, read in frame from base 1. CDR1 and CDR2 are read off the germline V gene as SGHRS and YFSETQ. V is shortened by 8 bases, J by 0 bases, and the region joining them spans 17 bases.

Using the deep immunoSEQ assay, multiplex PCR amplified TCR CDR3 regions from genomic DNA. Genomic DNA extracted from each cell subset was distributed evenly over all wells of several immunoSEQ 96-well plates, and each plate served as one replicate. For sorted subsets, about 210 ng of genomic DNA, equivalent to about 30,000 T cell genomes, went into each replicate PCR. The purified libraries were quantified using a Qubit 3.0 fluorometer, sized with a Bioanalyzer 2100, and then quantified again using the KAPA Library Quantification kit. Each immunoSEQ 96-well plate was sequenced on its own single-read 150-cycle Illumina NextSeq 550 flow cell. The study's own analysis went as follows. Because only junctional sequences without quality scores were contained in the immunoSEQ output, filtering matching that applied to full-length reads could not be performed. Sequences were annotated with PyIR, a Python wrapper for IgBLAST v1.9, using IMGT germline references to assign V/J genes and CDR3. Reads with weak V/J assignments (E-value above 1e-6), missing CDR3, stop codons, out-of-frame junctions, or ambiguous translated residues were removed. V3J clonotypes were defined as sequences sharing the same inferred V gene, J gene, and CDR3 amino acid sequence. Percentage overlap between repertoires was calculated by dividing the number of shared unique clonotypes by the size of the smaller repertoire. RTK rarefaction, the Chao1 estimator, and Recon v2.1 estimates of unobserved clonotypes were used to assess repertoire richness. For all TCRbeta clonotypes obtained by the gDNA method from several donors, generation probabilities were computed with OLGA. What TCRdb holds here is the immuneACCESS table cut down to in-frame rearrangements. Part of the clones is not present; checked against another copy, under half of the missing clones reflect an unresolved V gene, and the others are unexplained. Clonal size and the V and J genes are those of that table, whereas D and trimming came from the DNA. The sample contains roughly 1,800,000 clones, just under 95% of them found a single time. Clones ranked in the top ten supply around 1.2% of the sample.

Sequencing was performed on naive CD8+ T cells sorted from blood. In the paper's terms, the cell subset or site label means: CD45RA+CCR7+. The chain couples TRBV5-1 to TRBJ1-1, with TRBD1 as a weak D call on 6 bases. The TCR originated in a man aged 18 to 35 in good health. The CDR3 loop reads CARGGITGLNTEAFF. The DNA sequence is as follows: TGCGCCAGGGGCGGGATAACAGGGCTGAACACTGAAGCTTTCTTT. Supplemented by the reference TRBV5-1 and TRBJ1-1 proteins around the CDR3, the complete variable domain is KAGVTQTPRYLIKTRGQQVTLSCSPISGHRSVSWYQQTPGQGLQFLFEYFSETQRNKGNFPGRFSGRQFSNSRSEMNVSTLELGDSALYLCARGGITGLNTEAFFGQGTRLTVV.